Listed here are 28 T cell receptor beta chains from one sample, sequenced in a study of shared clonotypes between healthy human individuals. This table comes from immunoSEQ multiplex PCR, and its TCRdb copy is limited to in-frame clones, with some not included. The table has 550,000 to 850,000 clones, roughly 70% seen once; the top ten hold less than 2%. The sequenced sample was memory CD4+ T cells sorted from blood. Subset here: CD45RA-negative fraction. The receptors originated from a woman aged 25 to 39 in good health.

The chain links TRBV18 to TRBJ2-1; maybe TRBD2 (5 bases). Trimming removed 3 bases from V and 6 bases from J, with 12 bases in between. CDR1 and CDR2 from the germline V gene are KGHSH and LQKENI. The CDR3 length is 14 residues. In DNA, the CDR3 is TGTGCCAGCTCACCCCTCGGGGAAGTCAATGAGCAGTTCTTC. It yields the protein CASSPLGEVNEQFF.

The chain joins TRBV5-4 to TRBJ2-7; 9 bases match TRBD2. Germline CDR1 is SGHNT and CDR2 is YYREEE (reference sequence). V shed 4 bases and J 0 bases; nucleotides not matched to a gene: 8. This CDR3 spans 16 amino acids. The DNA for the CDR3 is TGTGCCAGCAGCGGAATGAGCGGGAGGAGCTCCTACGAGCAGTACTTC. Its translation is CASSGMSGRSSYEQYF.

This clone was picked up one time. The chain recombines TRBV6-5 with TRBJ2-6; no clear D gene. CDR3 size: 11 residues. The germline CDR1 and CDR2 sequences are MNHEY and SVGAGI. Trimming shortened V by 10 bases and J by 1 base, and 2 bases separated the two germline ends. In DNA, the CDR3 is TGTGCCACTTCTGGGGCCAACGTCCTGACTTTC. Residues: CATSGANVLTF.

The chain joins TRBV28 to TRBJ2-1; 10 nucleotides match TRBD2. The J segment lost 9 bases and the V segment lost 2 bases, leaving 10 bases of the junction unmatched. CDR1 and CDR2 (germline): MDHEN, SYDVKM. The CDR3 is 16 residues long. CDR3 coding DNA: TGTGCCAGCAGTTTACTTTCCGGGACTAGCGAAGGTGAGCAGTTCTTC. Translated: CASSLLSGTSEGEQFF. Variable domain in full (rest from reference TRBV28 and TRBJ2-1): DVKVTQSSRYLVKRTGEKVFLECVQDMDHENMFWYRQDPGLGLRLIYFSYDVKMKEKGDIPEGYSVSREKKERFSLILESASTNQTSMYLCASSLLSGTSEGEQFFGPGTRLTVL.

This chain connects TRBV4-2 to TRBJ2-7; 9 positions agree with TRBD2. The V gene end was trimmed by 4 bases and the J gene end by 0 bases; junction bases not matched to a gene: 7. Looked up from germline, CDR1 is LGHNA and CDR2 is YNFKEQ. This CDR3 has 16 amino acids. In nucleotides, the CDR3 is TGTGCCAGCAGCCTCACGCTAGCGGGGATCTCCTACGAGCAGTACTTC. As protein: CASSLTLAGISYEQYF.

This clone was picked up many times. The chain uses TRBV20-1 and TRBJ1-5; D is unclear. Trimming removed 3 bases at V and 10 bases at J, with 7 bases between. The CDR3 contains 10 residues. Germline loops: CDR1 DFQATT, CDR2 SNEGSKA (reference sequence). CDR3 DNA: TGCAGTGCTAGTGGGGATCCCCAGCATTTT. Translated, it gives CSASGDPQHF.

The chain has TRBV1 and TRBJ1-2; the table assigns TRBD1, which was not confirmed against the DNA. TRBV1 corresponds to a pseudogene. The CDR3 totals 14 residues. The DNA of the CDR3 is TGCACCAGCAGCCAAGACAGGGGGAGGAATGGCTACACCTTC. It specifies CTSSQDRGRNGYTF.

The sample holds a few counts of this clone. The chain carries TRBV5-4 and TRBJ2-3; D might be TRBD1 or TRBD2, each matching 5 bases. The CDR3 extends over 15 amino acids. Germline V gives CDR1 SGHNT, CDR2 YYREEE (reference sequence). The ends were cut back, 7 bases at V and 2 bases at J, with 17 bases in the middle. The CDR3 nucleotides read TGTGCCAGCCATCCCACCGGGGCCCACACAGATACGCAGTATTTT. Amino acid sequence: CASHPTGAHTDTQYF.

This sequence joins TRBV11-2 and TRBJ2-7, with 16 positions matching TRBD2. The V segment lost 5 bases and the J segment 2 bases; nucleotides outside the gene matches: 3. CDR1 is SGHAT, CDR2 FQNNGV, per germline. This CDR3 has 16 amino acids. The DNA of the CDR3 is TGTGCCAGCAGCCGAGGGACTAGCGGGAGGGCCTACGAGCAGTACTTC. Translating it yields CASSRGTSGRAYEQYF.

The rearrangement links TRBV19 to TRBJ2-4, with D possibly TRBD1 on 6 matching bases. CDR1 LNHDA and CDR2 SQIVND come from the germline V gene (reference sequence). The CDR3 runs 14 residues. The V gene lost 6 bases and the J gene lost 1 base, with 10 bases spanning the gap. CDR3 residues: CASRGGRAKNIQYF. For the CDR3, the DNA is TGTGCCAGTAGAGGGGGTCGCGCCAAAAACATTCAGTACTTC.

The chain carries TRBV28 and TRBJ2-7; D assignment may be TRBD1 or TRBD2 (5 bases each). Per germline, CDR1 MDHEN and CDR2 SYDVKM. Between the trimmed V and J ends, which lost 6 bases and 3 bases, there was a span of 15 bases. The CDR3 is made up of 14 amino acids. The CDR3 loop reads CASRPPGRLYEQYF. DNA of the CDR3: TGTGCCAGCAGACCCCCGGGACGACTCTACGAGCAGTACTTC.

This clone was picked up many times. The chain couples TRBV10-2 to TRBJ2-3; perhaps TRBD1 as D (6 bases). Germline CDR1 reads WSHSY; CDR2 reads SAAADI. Deletions cut 3 bases from V and 2 bases from J, with 9 bases between. This CDR3 contains 14 residues. CDR3 DNA sequence: TGCGCCAGCAGTGAACAGGGTATCACAGATACGCAGTATTTT. Translation gives CASSEQGITDTQYF.

The chain is built from TRBV28 and TRBJ2-7, with D possibly TRBD2 on 5 matching bases. This CDR3 region has 14 residues. The V end lost 8 bases, the J end lost 5 bases, and 19 bases lay between the germline ends. Germline CDR1 is MDHEN and CDR2 is SYDVKM. This CDR3 reads CASSAPERAHEQYF. The CDR3 nucleotides are TGTGCCAGCTCTGCTCCCGAGAGGGCCCACGAGCAGTACTTC.

Ten or more counts support this clone. Other DNA variants within this sample encode the same CDR3. The chain employs TRBV18 and TRBJ2-3; no reliable D call. Germline V gene sequence: CDR1 KGHSH, CDR2 LQKENI. Between the trimmed V and J ends, which lost 3 bases and 4 bases, there was a span of 5 bases. The CDR3 totals 12 residues. As DNA, the CDR3 is TGTGCCAGCTCACCGGCACCAGATACGCAGTATTTT. Protein product: CASSPAPDTQYF.

V usage is TRBV19 and J usage is TRBJ1-2, with 7 bases aligning to TRBD1. After removal of 5 bases from V and 2 bases from J, the junction contained 11 bases not matched to a gene. CDR1 is LNHDA, CDR2 SQIVND, per germline (reference sequence). CDR3 length: 16 residues. The CDR3 nucleotides are TGTGCCAGTAGTCGAAAGTCAGGGGGTCTCAACTATGGCTACACCTTC. Translated: CASSRKSGGLNYGYTF.

The J gene is TRBJ2-4, the V gene TRBV2; D gene ambiguous. The CDR3 contains 16 residues. CDR1 and CDR2 (germline): SNHLY, FYNNEI. V was pared by 4 bases and J by 0 bases, with 13 bases between. The DNA of the CDR3 is TGTGCCAGCAGTGTCGGTCTGATGGGAGCCAAAAACATTCAGTACTTC. Protein sequence: CASSVGLMGAKNIQYF.

The V gene is TRBV18, the J gene TRBJ2-7, with D maybe TRBD1 (6 bases). Between the trimmed V and J ends, which lost 3 bases and 4 bases, there was a span of 31 bases. CDR1 KGHSH and CDR2 LQKENI come from the germline V gene. The CDR3 is 20 residues long. The CDR3 loop is CASSPIWETGGALAEYEQYF. The CDR3 DNA sequence: TGTGCCAGCTCACCGATTTGGGAGACAGGCGGTGCACTTGCAGAGTACGAGCAGTACTTC. The full variable domain, completed using reference TRBV18 and TRBJ2-7, is NAGVMQNPRHLVRRRGQEARLRCSPMKGHSHVYWYRQLPEEGLKFMVYLQKENIIDESGMPKERFSAEFPKEGPSILRIQQVVRGDSAAYFCASSPIWETGGALAEYEQYFGPGTRLTVT.

This clone appeared once. The chain recombines TRBV5-6 with TRBJ1-2; possibly TRBD1 for D (5 bases). The CDR3 runs 14 residues. CDR1 SGHDT and CDR2 YYEEEE come from the germline V gene. V was shortened by 0 bases and J by 4 bases, with 10 bases between the two germline ends. This CDR3 reads CASSLDRSAYGYTF. CDR3 bases: TGTGCCAGCAGCTTGGACAGGAGTGCCTATGGCTACACCTTC.

This clone was seen a handful of times. This chain connects TRBV19 to TRBJ2-5; 7 bases are shared with TRBD2. Germline V gene data show CDR1 as LNHDA and CDR2 as SQIVND (reference sequence). With 3 bases clipped from V and 5 bases from J, the junction kept 6 bases outside the gene matches. There are 14 residues in the CDR3. This CDR3 reads CASSMWGGRETQYF. CDR3 coding DNA: TGTGCCAGTAGTATGTGGGGGGGTCGGGAGACCCAGTACTTC.

The count of this clone is one. The chain uses TRBV28 and TRBJ1-4; possible D gene TRBD1, 5 bases. V lost 8 bases and J 3 bases, leaving 10 bases between the germline ends. This CDR3 contains 13 residues. Germline CDR1 and CDR2: MDHEN and SYDVKM. In DNA, the CDR3 is TGTGCCAGCGGGGGGGGACCTAATGAAAAACTGTTTTTT. Encoded protein: CASGGGPNEKLFF.

J is TRBJ1-4 and V is TRBV7-9, with 8 bases matching TRBD1. Germline loops: CDR1 SEHNR, CDR2 FQNEAQ (reference sequence). The CDR3 covers 15 residues. The junction had 7 bases not matched to a gene; V was cut back by 5 bases and J by 5 bases. The CDR3 DNA is TGTGCCAGCAGCCTGGGACAGGTGGACAATGAAAAACTGTTTTTT. Translating gives CASSLGQVDNEKLFF. Together with reference TRBV7-9 and TRBJ1-4, the CDR3 gives the full variable domain: DTGVSQNPRHKITKRGQNVTFRCDPISEHNRLYWYRQTLGQGPEFLTYFQNEAQLEKSRLLSDRFSAERPKGSFSTLEIQRTEQGDSAMYLCASSLGQVDNEKLFFGSGTQLSVL.

The chain carries TRBV5-1 and TRBJ2-7; TRBD1 matches at 8 bases. V was clipped by 0 bases and J by 3 bases; unmatched bases: 5. This CDR3 contains 15 residues. Looked up from germline, CDR1 is SGHRS and CDR2 is YFSETQ. CDR3 sequence reads: CASSLGPGQGYEQYF. Here the CDR3 DNA reads TGCGCCAGCAGCTTGGGGCCTGGACAGGGCTACGAGCAGTACTTC. Based on the CDR3 plus reference TRBV5-1 and TRBJ2-7, the full variable domain is KAGVTQTPRYLIKTRGQQVTLSCSPISGHRSVSWYQQTPGQGLQFLFEYFSETQRNKGNFPGRFSGRQFSNSRSEMNVSTLELGDSALYLCASSLGPGQGYEQYFGPGTRLTVT.

CDR3 in amino acids: CASGDMWNTEAFF. Here the CDR3 DNA reads TGTGCCAGCGGGGACATGTGGAACACTGAAGCTTTCTTT. The chain combines TRBV9 with TRBJ1-1; tentative D call: TRBD1 (6 bases). Trimming took off 7 bases at V and 1 base at J, with 11 bases between the two ends. The CDR3 spans 13 residues. Germline CDR1 is SGDLS and CDR2 is YYNGEE. The variable domain in full, completed from reference TRBV9 and TRBJ1-1, reads DSGVTQTPKHLITATGQRVTLRCSPRSGDLSVYWYQQSLDQGLQFLIQYYNGEERAKGNILERFSAQQFPDLHSELNLSSLELGDSALYFCASGDMWNTEAFFGQGTRLTVV.

As for this clone: The identical CDR3 is also encoded by other nucleotide sequences in the sample. The genes are TRBV5-4 and TRBJ1-4, with D perhaps TRBD1 (6 bases). V lost 0 bases and J lost 6, with 9 bases in between. There are 14 residues in the CDR3. The germline V gene has CDR1 SGHNT and CDR2 YYREEE (reference sequence). The CDR3 protein is CASSLGGADEKLFF. For the CDR3, the DNA is TGTGCCAGCAGCTTGGGGGGGGCGGATGAAAAACTGTTTTTT. The entire variable domain, with the rest obtained from reference TRBV5-4 and TRBJ1-4, is as follows: ETGVTQSPTHLIKTRGQQVTLRCSSQSGHNTVSWYQQALGQGPQFIFQYYREEENGRGNFPPRFSGLQFPNYSSELNVNALELDDSALYLCASSLGGADEKLFFGSGTQLSVL.

J is TRBJ2-1 and V is TRBV5-1; no clear D gene. The germline V gene encodes CDR1 SGHRS and CDR2 YFSETQ. The ends were cut back, 0 bases at V and 5 bases at J, with 9 bases in the middle. This CDR3 comprises 14 residues. CDR3 bases: TGCGCCAGCAGCTTGGCCTCAACGGACAATGAGCAGTTCTTC. Residues: CASSLASTDNEQFF.

The chain joins TRBV6-5 to TRBJ2-7, with a tentative D call TRBD2 (5 bases). The germline gives CDR1 MNHEY, CDR2 SVGAGI. The CDR3 is made up of 16 amino acids. V shed 4 bases and J shed 1 base, with 17 bases lying between them. The CDR3 nucleotides are TGTGCCAGCAGTTCCCTCCTGGGCCGGGGATCCTACGAGCAGTACTTC. Amino acids: CASSSLLGRGSYEQYF.

Of note for this clone: This same CDR3 is encoded by further DNA sequences in the sample. This chain links TRBV5-1 with TRBJ2-1; a weak D match, TRBD2 (5 bases). The germline V and J ends were trimmed by 0 bases and 7 bases, with 11 bases remaining between them. This CDR3 spans 14 amino acids. Germline CDR1 reads SGHRS; CDR2 reads YFSETQ. CDR3 nucleotide sequence: TGCGCCAGCAGCTTGGTTTCCCCGGGGAATGAGCAGTTCTTC. It specifies CASSLVSPGNEQFF.

The gene calls are TRBV30 and TRBJ2-7; possibly TRBD1 for D (6 bases). Trimming pared 3 bases from V and 3 bases from J, leaving 12 bases between. The CDR3 covers 13 residues. Per the germline V gene, CDR1 is GTSNPN and CDR2 is SVGIG (reference sequence). This CDR3 reads CAWRSGRGYEQYF. DNA of the CDR3: TGTGCCTGGAGGTCGGGCAGGGGCTACGAGCAGTACTTC.